This entry is about one T cell receptor (beta chain). These data are taken from a study of blood T cell repertoires in COVID-19. Study overall: COVID-19 samples collected from the United States, Italy and Spain covered acute and convalescent phases.

Authors' processing steps: Amplification of reference gene primers provided the estimated nucleated cell counts. Repertoires were generated with immunoSEQ multiplex PCR, while TCRdb's copy carries only in-frame clones and drops some. V and J calls and clone size come straight from that table; D and trimming were deduced from the DNA. The data hold about 16,000 clones, with more than 70% observed a single time. The V and J ends lost 7 bases and 7 bases, in that order; junction bases with no gene match: 15. The germline gives CDR1 KGHDR, CDR2 SFDVKD. This CDR3 is 15 amino acids long. Sequenced input: peripheral blood. This TCR came from a human donor in a cohort sampled during active COVID-19. J is TRBJ2-7 and V is TRBV24-1; 7 nucleotides align to TRBD1. CDR3: CATSAPGKGALEQYF. The CDR3 coding sequence is TGTGCCACCAGCGCCCCTGGTAAGGGGGCATTAGAGCAGTACTTC.